This is a list of T cell receptor beta chains from one sample in a study of CD8 T cells in ankylosing spondylitis. TCRdb reanalysed the 5' RACE reads using MiXCR and keeps one entry per CDR3 protein. Of 200,000 to 250,000 distinct CDR3 sequences listed, over 8.5% are singletons. Specimen: blood, either unsorted or a sorted T cell fraction (not recorded which). These receptors were collected from a male donor with ankylosing spondylitis or in good health (not recorded which). The CDR3 runs from the conserved cysteine through the conserved F or W. The D gene is left open where the match is weak. Clone size is stated in some rows and not others, as once, few, many or a class when expanded.

CASSLRQAGGEQYF,TGTGCCAGCAGCCTCAGACAGGCGGGGGGCGAGCAGTACTTC,many,TRBJ2-7,TRBD2,TRBV5-6
CASSSHRASGRTEAFF,TGTGCCAGCAGCAGCCACAGGGCGAGTGGGCGGACTGAAGCTTTCTTT,many,TRBJ1-1,-,TRBV11-2
CASSLSLSPAGPVGYTF,TGTGCCAGCAGTTTATCGTTATCCCCTGCAGGGCCTGTTGGCTACACCTTC,many,TRBJ1-2,-,TRBV27
CASSQRDSVYGYTF,TGCGCCAGCAGCCAGCGGGACAGCGTCTATGGCTACACCTTC,many,TRBJ1-2,TRBD1,TRBV4-1
CASSSEPLLEESFF,TGTGCCAGCAGCTCGGAGCCCCTCCTCGAGGAGTCTTTCTTT,-,TRBJ1-1,-,TRBV7-9
CASSLRLWTGGYSVSYNEQFF,TGCGCCAGCAGCTTGCGCCTGTGGACAGGGGGCTACTCCGTCTCCTACAATGAGCAGTTCTTC,many,TRBJ2-1,TRBD1,TRBV5-1
CASRTGSGSTDTQYF,TGCGCCAGCAGAACTGGAAGCGGGAGCACAGATACGCAGTATTTT,many,TRBJ2-3,-,TRBV5-1
CSDLRDRGTDTQYF,TGCAGCGACCTCCGGGACAGGGGCACAGATACGCAGTATTTT,many,TRBJ2-3,TRBD1,TRBV29-1
CATLGGRDSSYEQYF,TGTGCCACCCTCGGAGGAAGGGACAGTTCCTACGAGCAGTACTTC,-,TRBJ2-7,TRBD1,TRBV10-3
CASSLALMGGSYNEQFF,TGCGCCAGCAGCTTGGCACTTATGGGGGGCTCCTACAATGAGCAGTTCTTC,few,TRBJ2-1,-,TRBV5-1
CASSLGVYEAKAFF,TGCGCCAGCAGCTTGGGAGTCTATGAGGCGAAAGCTTTCTTT,many,TRBJ1-1,-,TRBV5-1
CSALDLSSYNEQFF,TGCAGTGCCCTGGACTTGAGCTCCTACAATGAGCAGTTCTTC,many,TRBJ2-1,-,TRBV20-1
CSARDPLAQETQYF,TGCAGTGCTAGAGATCCCTTGGCACAAGAGACCCAGTACTTC,many,TRBJ2-5,-,TRBV20-1
CSARPPLVTGELFF,TGCAGTGCTAGACCCCCATTAGTTACCGGGGAGCTGTTTTTT,many,TRBJ2-2,-,TRBV20-1
CASSLASGGIYNEQFF,TGCGCCAGCAGCTTGGCTAGCGGGGGGATATACAATGAGCAGTTCTTC,many,TRBJ2-1,TRBD2,TRBV5-1